A single sample gave rise to the 10 T cell receptor beta chains below, sequenced in a study of PD-1 blockade in classical Hodgkin lymphoma (dated by TCRdb to about 2020). The time point label corresponds to: cycle 1 day 1 (C1D1), immediately before nivolumab initiation. Every trial patient had relapsed following autologous stem cell transplantation, and prior brentuximab vedotin exposure was what differed among cohorts A, B and C. The library was produced with the immunoSEQ multiplex PCR assay. This is the immuneACCESS table as TCRdb keeps it, with only in-frame sequences that have V and J called. A part of the clones is gone; compared with another copy, unresolved V genes explain less than half, and the rest is unexplained. The sample table lists about 100,000 clones, around 80% of them with a count of one. Of the sample, 9% to 15% is held by the ten largest clones. Sequencing used peripheral blood mononuclear cells (PBMCs), obtained at baseline. The receptors derive from a human donor with classical Hodgkin lymphoma.

This clone was picked up one time. The chain employs TRBV9 and TRBJ2-1; 9 bases match TRBD1. CDR3 length: 17 amino acids. J gave up 0 bases and V 4 bases, and 8 bases lay outside the gene matches. The germline gives CDR1 SGDLS, CDR2 YYNGEE. The CDR3 is CASSPRDRESSYNEQFF. As DNA, the CDR3 is TGTGCCAGCAGCCCCCGGGACAGGGAGAGCTCCTACAATGAGCAGTTCTTC.

V and J are TRBV6-5 and TRBJ1-1; D not resolved. V shed 11 bases and J shed 4 bases, with 17 bases lying between them. Germline V gene lookup returns CDR1 MNHEY and CDR2 SVGAGI. The CDR3 covers 13 residues. DNA for the CDR3: TGTGCCTCTAAGGTGGGTGGGTCCACTGAAGCTTTCTTT. This codes for CASKVGGSTEAFF.

The V and J genes are TRBV7-2 and TRBJ2-6; D is unclear. With 3 bases removed from V and 1 base from J, the gap between germline ends came to 1 base. CDR3 length equals 13 residues. Germline CDR1 SGHTA, CDR2 FQGNSA. CDR3: CASSFSGANVLTF. CDR3 DNA: TGTGCCAGCAGCTTTTCTGGGGCCAACGTCCTGACTTTC.

Remarks on this clone: Distinct nucleotide sequences in the sample also encode this CDR3. The gene calls are TRBV9 and TRBJ2-5; 10 bases fit TRBD1. In germline, CDR1 is SGDLS, CDR2 YYNGEE. This CDR3 contains 16 residues. The junction had 7 bases not matched to a gene; V was cut back by 4 bases and J by 1 base. CDR3 in amino acids: CASSPPTGGLQETQYF. DNA for the CDR3: TGTGCCAGCAGCCCACCGACAGGGGGCCTCCAAGAGACCCAGTACTTC.

Only a few counts were recorded for this clone. The genes are TRBV7-9 and TRBJ1-4, with 10 bases lining up with TRBD1. The ends lost 1 base at V and 7 bases at J; junction bases unmatched: 6. Germline-derived CDR1 and CDR2 are SEHNR and FQNEAQ (reference sequence). This CDR3 is 16 amino acids long. The CDR3 nucleotides are TGTGCCAGCAGCTTAGGGGACAGGGGCCTAAGTGAAAAACTGTTTTTT. Its translation is CASSLGDRGLSEKLFF.

The J gene is TRBJ1-5, the V gene TRBV6-6; TRBD1 aligns across 7 bases. This CDR3 is built from 12 residues. Germline CDR1 and CDR2: MNHNY and SVGAGI (reference sequence). Unmatched junction bases numbered 2, after V lost 6 bases and J lost 6 bases. The CDR3 loop reads CASRGQLQPQHF. The CDR3 DNA reads TGTGCCAGCAGGGGACAGCTTCAGCCCCAGCATTTT.

V and J are TRBV27 and TRBJ1-4; TRBD1 might be the D (6 bases). Trimming stripped 6 bases from V and 5 bases from J, with 13 bases between. Germline CDR1 is MNHEY and CDR2 is SMNVEV (reference sequence). CDR3 size: 14 residues. The CDR3 DNA reads as TGTGCCAGCAGGCGGGACACAAGAAATGAAAAACTGTTTTTT. It is translated as CASRRDTRNEKLFF.

The V call is TRBV4-2, the J call TRBJ1-5, with a weak D call TRBD1 (5 bases). Per germline, CDR1 LGHNA and CDR2 YNFKEQ. Trimming cost V 0 bases and J 0 bases, with 18 bases left between them. This CDR3 is built from 19 residues. The CDR3 DNA follows: TGTGCCAGCAGCCAAGACAAGAGCGACAGACAAACTAGCAATCAGCCCCAGCATTTT. It specifies CASSQDKSDRQTSNQPQHF.

V is TRBV5-1 and J is TRBJ2-7; the D call may be TRBD1 or TRBD2 (5 bases each). The germline V gene has CDR1 SGHRS and CDR2 YFSETQ. The CDR3 contains 15 residues. Trimming stripped 0 bases from V and 3 bases from J, with 13 bases between. CDR3 loop: CASSLGDLVVYEQYF. The CDR3 DNA is TGCGCCAGCAGCTTGGGGGACCTAGTGGTCTACGAGCAGTACTTC.

The chain recombines TRBV5-5 with TRBJ2-7; maybe TRBD1 (5 bases). Trimming left V 0 bases short and J 3 bases short, with 19 bases between. Germline V gene data show CDR1 as SGHKS and CDR2 as YYEKEE (reference sequence). The CDR3 is 17 residues long. The CDR3 protein is CASSLGPQQTAYYEQYF. The DNA of the CDR3 is TGTGCCAGCAGCTTGGGCCCCCAACAGACAGCCTACTACGAGCAGTACTTC. Drawing the rest from reference TRBV5-5 and TRBJ2-7, the complete variable domain is DAGVTQSPTHLIKTRGQQVTLRCSPISGHKSVSWYQQVLGQGPQFIFQYYEKEERGRGNFPDRFSARQFPNYSSELNVNALLLGDSALYLCASSLGPQQTAYYEQYFGPGTRLTVT.